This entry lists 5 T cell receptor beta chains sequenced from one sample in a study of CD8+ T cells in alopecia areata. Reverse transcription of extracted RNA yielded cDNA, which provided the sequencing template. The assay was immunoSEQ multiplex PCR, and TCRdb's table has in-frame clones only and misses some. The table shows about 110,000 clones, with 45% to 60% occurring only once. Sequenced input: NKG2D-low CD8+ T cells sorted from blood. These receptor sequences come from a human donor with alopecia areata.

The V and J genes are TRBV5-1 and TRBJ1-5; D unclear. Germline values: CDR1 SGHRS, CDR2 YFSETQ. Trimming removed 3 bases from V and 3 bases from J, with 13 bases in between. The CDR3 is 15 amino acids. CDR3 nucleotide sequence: TGCGCCAGCAGCTGGACTTGGGGTTCCAATCAGCCCCAGCATTTT. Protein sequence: CASSWTWGSNQPQHF.

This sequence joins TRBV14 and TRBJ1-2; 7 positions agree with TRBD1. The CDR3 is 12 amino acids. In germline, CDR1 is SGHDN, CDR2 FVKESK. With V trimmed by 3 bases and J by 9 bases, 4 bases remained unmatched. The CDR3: CASSHDRARYTF. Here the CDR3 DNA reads TGTGCCAGCAGCCACGACAGGGCGCGCTACACCTTC.

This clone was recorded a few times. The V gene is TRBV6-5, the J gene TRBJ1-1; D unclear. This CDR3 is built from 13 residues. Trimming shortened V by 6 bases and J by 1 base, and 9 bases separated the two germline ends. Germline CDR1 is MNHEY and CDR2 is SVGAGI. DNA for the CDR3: TGTGCCAGCAGATGGGCGAGGAACACTGAAGCTTTCTTT. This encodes CASRWARNTEAFF.

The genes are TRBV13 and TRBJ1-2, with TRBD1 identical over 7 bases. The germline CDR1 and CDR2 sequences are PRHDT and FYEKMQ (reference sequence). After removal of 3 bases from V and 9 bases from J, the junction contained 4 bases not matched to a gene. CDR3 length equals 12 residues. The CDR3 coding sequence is TGTGCCAGCAGCTTCAACAGGGGTAGCTACACCTTC. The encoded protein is CASSFNRGSYTF.

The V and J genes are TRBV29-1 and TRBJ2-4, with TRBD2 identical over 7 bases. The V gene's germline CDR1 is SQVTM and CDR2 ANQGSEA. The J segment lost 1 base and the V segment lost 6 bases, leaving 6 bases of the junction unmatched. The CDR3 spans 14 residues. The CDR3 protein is CSVEISGAKNIQYF. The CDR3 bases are TGCAGCGTAGAAATTAGCGGGGCCAAAAACATTCAGTACTTC.